This TCR beta chain appears in the sequencing data of a study of blood T cell repertoires in COVID-19. Study-level information: COVID-19 samples, acute and convalescent, were from the United States, Italy and Spain. In each case, the material was cDNA or gDNA derived from T cells, B-cell-depleted T cells, or PBMCs.

Original handling: Amplification of reference gene primers provided the estimated nucleated cell counts. The protocol was immunoSEQ multiplex PCR, while the TCRdb copy is restricted to in-frame clones and leaves out a portion. That table gives V, J and clone size, and the DNA gave D and trimming. The sample comprises fewer than 90,000 clones, 70% to 90% of which are singletons, and around 0.44% rests with the top ten. Trimming cost V 1 base and J 6 bases, with 8 bases left between them. The CDR3 has 13 amino acids. CDR1 is SGHNT, CDR2 YENEEA, per germline. This receptor was obtained from a man in his sixties with acute or convalescent COVID-19. Sequenced material: peripheral blood. V usage is TRBV11-3 and J usage is TRBJ2-3; D not certain. CDR3 in amino acids: CASSLGPSDTQYF. The DNA for the CDR3 is TGTGCCAGCAGCTTAGGGCCATCGGATACGCAGTATTTT.